This T cell receptor beta chain originates from a study of Ad26.COV2.S vaccination and SARS-CoV-2 variants. Study results and caveats: Spike-specific TCR breadth ran higher among vaccine recipients than placebo recipients.

The method was immunoSEQ multiplex PCR; TCRdb's version includes in-frame clones alone and lacks a portion of them. The table has about 410,000 clones, around 93% seen once. Comment on this clone: What it binds is unknown.

The treatment here: some 20 received Ad26.COV2.S at low or high dose, single or two shots; about 5 received placebo; per-sample allocation not given. The investigators took samples on day 63 after the first vaccine or placebo injection. The shot given was an Ad26 vector that makes Wuhan-strain SARS-CoV-2 spike. The input for sequencing was peripheral blood, taken in a trial of Ad26.COV2.S vaccine versus placebo. The sequence derives from a person between 18 and 65 years old who received the Ad26.COV2.S COVID-19 vaccine or a placebo.

The DNA of the CDR3 is TGTGCCAGCAGCACCAGGGCAGGGGGCAGTGATCAAGAGACCCAGTACTTC. This codes for CASSTRAGGSDQETQYF. V gene TRBV5-5 combines with J gene TRBJ2-5; 8 bases are shared with TRBD1. Trimming cost V 4 bases and J 2 bases; bases outside gene matches: 13. The CDR3 length is 17 residues. Per germline, CDR1 SGHKS and CDR2 YYEKEE (reference sequence).